Below, one TCR beta chain is given with its context. The clone's antigen remains unknown. Base qualities are not at hand, and no much larger clone is one base apart. Looking up the germline V gene (reference sequence) yields CDR1 DFQATT and CDR2 SNEGSKA. The V end gives up 5 bases and the J end 6 bases, leaving 8 bases in the junction not matched to a gene. The CDR3 covers 13 residues, taking in both the cysteine and the phenylalanine. Here the CDR3 DNA is all that survives: 39 bases in frame from base 1. This record belongs to a study of T cells in Graves' hyperthyroidism and ophthalmopathy (dated by TCRdb to about 2019). Background on the whole study: Peripheral blood was sampled at the time of initial diagnosis, prior to any treatment. For training and testing, the 95 to 100 patients in the discovery cohort were randomly divided in a 7:3 ratio. The study also compared thyroid tissue and blood T-cell repertoires from a handful of Graves' hyperthyroidism patients. Prospective prediction of ophthalmopathy was tested in an independent validation cohort consisting of some 19 hyperthyroidism patients and 15 or so patients who later progressed to ophthalmopathy. The paper describes TCR Vbeta CDR3 sequencing of fewer than 150 peripheral blood samples, made up of 43 ophthalmopathy patients, roughly 75 hyperthyroidism patients and 17 progressor patients. Once sampling was done, hyperthyroidism patients were given methimazole at a starting dose of 30 mg daily, whereas ophthalmopathy patients were given high-dose intravenous methylprednisolone. To identify TCR V-J signatures that set the groups apart, the researchers used a discovery cohort of 95 to 100 patients, made up of 43 with Graves' ophthalmopathy and 55 to 65 with stable Graves' hyperthyroidism. Beyond this particular receptor, the publication reports: Most expanded thyroid clonotypes (frequency above 0.001) were also found in blood, which suggests that blood repertoires may mirror thyroid immune responses. Sample size was not statistically predetermined, and investigators were not blinded to group allocation. In validation, the model predicted progression to ophthalmopathy with over 65% sensitivity and less than 75% specificity, a median of about 6 months before onset. Ophthalmopathy was separated from stable hyperthyroidism by a 13 V-J signature model, with over 85% sensitivity and 81% to 82% specificity obtained in cross-validation and 80%/75% obtained in testing.

The TCR beta CDR3 regions were amplified from the RNA transcripts. The TCR CDR3 was subjected to a first round of RT-PCR using the HTBI primer set and the Qiagen OneStep RT-PCR kit. Libraries were constructed in a second round of multiplex PCR, after which size selection and purification were performed. Libraries were sequenced paired-end with 100 bp reads on an Illumina HiSeq2000. The authors' pipeline ran thus. SOAPnuke was used to process the raw data, removing reads that contained adapters or uncalled bases, had a mean Phred below 15, or lacked an exact match to the constant primer or identifier. High-quality paired reads were merged using COPE v1.2.5, and each unique nucleotide sequence was defined as a clonotype. MiTCR v1.1 was used to align the clonotypes against IMGT TRBV, TRBD and TRBJ reference segments. The analysis included only V-J combinations with a frequency above 0.0001, which together covered 99% to 99.2% of the repertoires. A TCS score was defined as the ratio of F50 (clonal expansion) to E x V (chaos), with BLOSUM62-based TCRdist applied between CDR3 peptides within each V-J. Welch's t-statistics and random forest reduced several hundred V-J features to 13, which were used in a naive Bayes classifier (R e1071). TCRdb took the public reads, trimmed them with fastp at Q25, ran MiXCR for clone calling and kept in-frame beta chains. When rows share a CDR3 protein, they turn into one entry using the most common DNA and genes. The V and J calls follow TCRdb's processing rather than the paper's. The sample has under 650,000 distinct CDR3 sequences on record, roughly 16% of them singletons. Around 4% of the sample rests with the top ten.

A patient counted as having stable Graves' hyperthyroidism if no progression to ophthalmopathy occurred over 18 months of follow-up. Hyperthyroidism patients were newly diagnosed, had a disease duration of under 2 months, and were aged 18 to 65 years. Patients with uncontrolled infections, other autoimmune diseases, pregnancy or lactation were excluded. Diagnoses relied on clinical symptoms, serum thyroxine and TRAb, thyroid ultrasound and orbital computed tomography. Ficoll-Paque density gradient centrifugation was used to isolate PBMCs from approximately 10 ml of fresh peripheral blood. Trizol reagent was used to extract total RNA, and RNA quality was then checked on an Agilent 2100 Bioanalyzer.

The rearrangement combines TRBV20-1 with TRBJ2-7, with 9 junctional bases fitting TRBD1. The sequence was obtained from a woman aged 30 to 39 with Graves' hyperthyroidism. The sequencing input was blood. The CDR3 amino acid sequence is: CSAYRDRASEQYF. The nucleotides are TGCAGTGCTTACCGGGACAGGGCGAGCGAGCAGTACTTC.